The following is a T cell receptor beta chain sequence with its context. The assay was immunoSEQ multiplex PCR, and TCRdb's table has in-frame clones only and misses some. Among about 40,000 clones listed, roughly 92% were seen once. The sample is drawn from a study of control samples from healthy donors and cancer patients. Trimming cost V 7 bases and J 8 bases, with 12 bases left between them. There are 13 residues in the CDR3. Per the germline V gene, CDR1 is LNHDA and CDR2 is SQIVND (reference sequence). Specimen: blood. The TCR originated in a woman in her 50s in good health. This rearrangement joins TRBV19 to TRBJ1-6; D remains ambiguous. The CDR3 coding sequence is TGTGCCAGTAACCAACGGCTAGATTCACCCCTCCACTTT. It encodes CASNQRLDSPLHF. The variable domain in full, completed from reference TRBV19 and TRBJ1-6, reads DGGITQSPKYLFRKEGQNVTLSCEQNLNHDAMYWYRQDPGQGLRLIYYSQIVNDFQKGDIAEGYSVSREKKESFPLTVTSAQKNPTAFYLCASNQRLDSPLHFGNGTRLTVT.